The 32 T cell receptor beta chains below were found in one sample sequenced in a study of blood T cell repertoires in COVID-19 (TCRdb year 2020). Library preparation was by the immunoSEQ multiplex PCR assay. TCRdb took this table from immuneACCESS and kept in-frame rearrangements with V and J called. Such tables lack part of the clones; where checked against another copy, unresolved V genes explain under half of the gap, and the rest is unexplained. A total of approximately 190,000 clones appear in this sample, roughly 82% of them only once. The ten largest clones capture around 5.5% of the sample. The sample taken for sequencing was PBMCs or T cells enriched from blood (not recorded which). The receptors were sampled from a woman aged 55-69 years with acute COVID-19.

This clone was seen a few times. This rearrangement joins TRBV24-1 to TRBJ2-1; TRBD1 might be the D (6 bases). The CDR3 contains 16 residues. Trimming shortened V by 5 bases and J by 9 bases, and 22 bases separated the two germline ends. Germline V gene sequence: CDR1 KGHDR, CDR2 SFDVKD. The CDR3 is CATSAWTEKRTGEQFF. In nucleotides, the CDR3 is TGTGCCACCAGTGCTTGGACAGAGAAGCGAACGGGTGAGCAGTTCTTC.

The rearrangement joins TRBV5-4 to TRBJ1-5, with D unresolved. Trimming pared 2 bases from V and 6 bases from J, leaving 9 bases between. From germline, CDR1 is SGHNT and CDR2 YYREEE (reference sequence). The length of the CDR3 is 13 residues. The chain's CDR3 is CASSFIPGQPQHF. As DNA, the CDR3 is TGTGCCAGCAGCTTCATACCGGGTCAGCCCCAGCATTTT. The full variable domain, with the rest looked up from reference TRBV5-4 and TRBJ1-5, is ETGVTQSPTHLIKTRGQQVTLRCSSQSGHNTVSWYQQALGQGPQFIFQYYREEENGRGNFPPRFSGLQFPNYSSELNVNALELDDSALYLCASSFIPGQPQHFGDGTRLSIL.

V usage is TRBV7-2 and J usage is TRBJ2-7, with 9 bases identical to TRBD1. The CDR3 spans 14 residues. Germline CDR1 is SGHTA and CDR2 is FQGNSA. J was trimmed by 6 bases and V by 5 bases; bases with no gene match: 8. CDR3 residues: CASSPGTGYSEQYV. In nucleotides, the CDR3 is TGTGCCAGCAGCCCGGGGACAGGGTATTCCGAGCAGTACGTC.

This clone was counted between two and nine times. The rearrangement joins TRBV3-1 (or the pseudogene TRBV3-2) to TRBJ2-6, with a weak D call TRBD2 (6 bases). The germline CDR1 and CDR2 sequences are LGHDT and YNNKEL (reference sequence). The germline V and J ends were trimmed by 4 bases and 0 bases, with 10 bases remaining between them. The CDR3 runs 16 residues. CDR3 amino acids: CASSRTTGSGANVLTF. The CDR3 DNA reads TGTGCCAGCAGCCGGACTACAGGCTCTGGGGCCAACGTCCTGACTTTC.

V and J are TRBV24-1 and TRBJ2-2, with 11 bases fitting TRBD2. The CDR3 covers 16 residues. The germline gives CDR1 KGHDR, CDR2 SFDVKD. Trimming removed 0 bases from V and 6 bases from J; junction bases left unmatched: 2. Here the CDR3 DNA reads TGTGCCACCAGTGATTTGACTAGCGGGGGCGCCGGGGAGCTGTTTTTT. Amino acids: CATSDLTSGGAGELFF.

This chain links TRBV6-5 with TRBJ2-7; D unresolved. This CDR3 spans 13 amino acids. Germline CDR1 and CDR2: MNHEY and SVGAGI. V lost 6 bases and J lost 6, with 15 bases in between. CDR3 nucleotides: TGTGCCAGCAGCGTCGTACTTCTCTCCGAGCAGTACTTC. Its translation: CASSVVLLSEQYF.

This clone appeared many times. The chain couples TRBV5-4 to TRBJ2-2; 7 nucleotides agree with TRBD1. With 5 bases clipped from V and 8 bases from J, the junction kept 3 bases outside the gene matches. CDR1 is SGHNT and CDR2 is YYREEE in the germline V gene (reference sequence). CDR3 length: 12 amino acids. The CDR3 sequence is CASRTGVGELFF. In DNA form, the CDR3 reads TGTGCCAGCAGAACAGGGGTTGGGGAGCTGTTTTTT.

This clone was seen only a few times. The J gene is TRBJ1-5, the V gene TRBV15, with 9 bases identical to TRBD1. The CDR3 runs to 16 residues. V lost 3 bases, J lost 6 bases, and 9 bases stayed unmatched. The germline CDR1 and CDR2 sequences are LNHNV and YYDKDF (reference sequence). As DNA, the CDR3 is TGTGCCACCAGCAGGGACCTCGGGACAGGGTCTCAGCCCCAGCATTTT. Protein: CATSRDLGTGSQPQHF. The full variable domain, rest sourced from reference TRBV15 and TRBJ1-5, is DAMVIQNPRYQVTQFGKPVTLSCSQTLNHNVMYWYQQKSSQAPKLLFHYYDKDFNNEADTPDNFQSRRPNTSFCFLDIRSPGLGDTAMYLCATSRDLGTGSQPQHFGDGTRLSIL.

The CDR3 sequence: CASTLMGGYTGELFF. DNA for the CDR3: TGTGCCAGCACCCTAATGGGCGGGTACACCGGGGAGCTGTTTTTT. The chain has TRBV7-2 and TRBJ2-2; D might be TRBD2 (5 bases). V was cut by 7 bases and J by 3 bases, with 15 bases left in between. This CDR3 comprises 15 residues. CDR1 is SGHTA and CDR2 is FQGNSA in the germline V gene.

For the CDR3, the DNA is TGTGCCAGCTCACTCCCACCGCTCGGTAATTCACCCCTCCACTTT. It translates to CASSLPPLGNSPLHF. The rearrangement links TRBV18 to TRBJ1-6; D remains ambiguous. This CDR3 region has 15 residues. Germline loops: CDR1 KGHSH, CDR2 LQKENI. V dropped 4 bases and J dropped 6 bases, with 13 bases sitting between them.

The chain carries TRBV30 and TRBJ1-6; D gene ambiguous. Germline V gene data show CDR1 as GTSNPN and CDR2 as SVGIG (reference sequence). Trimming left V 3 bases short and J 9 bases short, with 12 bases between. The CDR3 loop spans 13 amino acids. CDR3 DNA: TGTGCCTGGAGGTGGTCTCCGGGTTCACCCCTCCACTTT. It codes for CAWRWSPGSPLHF.

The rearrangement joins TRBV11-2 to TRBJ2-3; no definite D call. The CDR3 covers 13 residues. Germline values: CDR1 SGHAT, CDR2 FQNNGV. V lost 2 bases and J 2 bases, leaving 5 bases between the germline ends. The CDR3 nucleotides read TGTGCCAGCAGCTTAAGCCACACAGATACGCAGTATTTT. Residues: CASSLSHTDTQYF.

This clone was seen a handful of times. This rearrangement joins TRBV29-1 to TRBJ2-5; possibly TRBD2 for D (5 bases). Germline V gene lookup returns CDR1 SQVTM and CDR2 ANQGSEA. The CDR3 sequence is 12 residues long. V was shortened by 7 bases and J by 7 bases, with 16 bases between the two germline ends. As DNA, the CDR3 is TGCAGCGGGGAGCCAAGCTCCGGGACCCAGTACTTC. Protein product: CSGEPSSGTQYF. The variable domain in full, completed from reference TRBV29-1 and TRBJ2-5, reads SAVISQKPSRDICQRGTSLTIQCQVDSQVTMMFWYRQQPGQSLTLIATANQGSEATYESGFVIDKFPISRPNLTFSTLTVSNMSPEDSSIYLCSGEPSSGTQYFGPGTRLLVL.

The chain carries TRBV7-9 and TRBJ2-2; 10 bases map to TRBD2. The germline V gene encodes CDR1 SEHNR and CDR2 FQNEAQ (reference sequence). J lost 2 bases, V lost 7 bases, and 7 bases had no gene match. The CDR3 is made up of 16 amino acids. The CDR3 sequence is CASKNSGRPNTGELFF. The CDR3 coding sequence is TGTGCCAGCAAAAATAGCGGGAGGCCAAACACCGGGGAGCTGTTTTTT.

In DNA, the CDR3 is TGTGCCATCATGAGGAGCGGGAGTACCGGGGAGCTGTTTTTT. Translated: CAIMRSGSTGELFF. The genes are TRBV10-3 and TRBJ2-2; 8 bases match TRBD2. V was pared by 7 bases and J by 5 bases, with 6 bases of the junction left unmatched. In germline, CDR1 is ENHRY, CDR2 SYGVKD. This CDR3 contains 14 residues.

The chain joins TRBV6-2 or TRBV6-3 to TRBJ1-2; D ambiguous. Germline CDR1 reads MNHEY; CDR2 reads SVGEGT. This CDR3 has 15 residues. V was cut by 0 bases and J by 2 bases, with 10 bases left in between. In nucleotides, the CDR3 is TGTGCCAGCAGTTACTCAGTGGCGGTAAACTATGGCTACACCTTC. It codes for CASSYSVAVNYGYTF.

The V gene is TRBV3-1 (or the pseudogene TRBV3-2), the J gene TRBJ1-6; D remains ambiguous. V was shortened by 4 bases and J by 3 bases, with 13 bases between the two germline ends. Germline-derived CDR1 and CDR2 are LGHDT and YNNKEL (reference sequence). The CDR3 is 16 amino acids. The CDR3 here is CASSRGDVDYNSPLHF. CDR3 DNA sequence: TGTGCCAGCAGCCGCGGAGACGTCGACTATAATTCACCCCTCCACTTT.

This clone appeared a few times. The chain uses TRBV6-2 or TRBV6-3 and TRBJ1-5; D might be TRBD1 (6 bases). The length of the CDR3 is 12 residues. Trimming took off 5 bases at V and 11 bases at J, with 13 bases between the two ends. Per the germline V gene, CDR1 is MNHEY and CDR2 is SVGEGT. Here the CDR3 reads CASSLQGRAQHF. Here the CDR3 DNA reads TGTGCCAGCAGTCTCCAGGGGCGAGCCCAGCATTTT.

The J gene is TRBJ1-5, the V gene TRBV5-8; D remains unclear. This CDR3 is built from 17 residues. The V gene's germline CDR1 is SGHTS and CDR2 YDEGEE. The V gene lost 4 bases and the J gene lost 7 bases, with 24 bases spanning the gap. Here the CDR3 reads CASSASRVSFGGQPQHF. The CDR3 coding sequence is TGTGCCAGCAGCGCGAGCCGGGTCTCCTTTGGCGGGCAGCCCCAGCATTTT.

The CDR3 nucleotides read TGTGCCAGCAGCTTATTTGGGACTAGCGGGGGAACCGGGGAGCTGTTTTTT. Its translation: CASSLFGTSGGTGELFF. The chain employs TRBV7-2 and TRBJ2-2; 14 bases are shared with TRBD2. The CDR3 is 17 residues long. The V gene end was trimmed by 2 bases and the J gene end by 5 bases; junction bases not matched to a gene: 4. The germline V gene encodes CDR1 SGHTA and CDR2 FQGNSA.

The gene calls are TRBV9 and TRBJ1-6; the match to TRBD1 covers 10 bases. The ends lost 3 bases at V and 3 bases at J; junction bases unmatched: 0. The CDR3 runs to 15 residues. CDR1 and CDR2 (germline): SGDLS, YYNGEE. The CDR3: CASSGTGGYNSPLHF. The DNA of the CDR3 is TGTGCCAGCAGCGGGACAGGGGGCTATAATTCACCCCTCCACTTT. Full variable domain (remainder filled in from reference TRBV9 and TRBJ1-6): DSGVTQTPKHLITATGQRVTLRCSPRSGDLSVYWYQQSLDQGLQFLIQYYNGEERAKGNILERFSAQQFPDLHSELNLSSLELGDSALYFCASSGTGGYNSPLHFGNGTRLTVT.

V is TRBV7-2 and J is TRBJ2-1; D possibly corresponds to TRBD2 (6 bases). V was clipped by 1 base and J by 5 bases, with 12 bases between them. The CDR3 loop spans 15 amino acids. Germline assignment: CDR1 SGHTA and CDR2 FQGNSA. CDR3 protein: CASSLDGGYHNEQFF. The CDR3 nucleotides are TGTGCCAGCAGCTTAGACGGGGGATACCACAATGAGCAGTTCTTC.

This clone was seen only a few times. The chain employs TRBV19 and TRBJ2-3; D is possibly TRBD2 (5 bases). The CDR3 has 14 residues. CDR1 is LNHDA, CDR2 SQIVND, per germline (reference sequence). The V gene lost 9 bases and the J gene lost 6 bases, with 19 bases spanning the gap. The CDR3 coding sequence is TGTGCCAGCCGATCGACTGGGAGTGAGGATACGCAGTATTTT. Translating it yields CASRSTGSEDTQYF.

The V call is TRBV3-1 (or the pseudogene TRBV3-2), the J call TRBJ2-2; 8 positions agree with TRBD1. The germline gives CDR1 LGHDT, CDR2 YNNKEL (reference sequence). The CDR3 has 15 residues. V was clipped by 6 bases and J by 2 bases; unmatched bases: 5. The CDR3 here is CASSLQGGNTGELFF. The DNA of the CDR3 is TGTGCCAGCAGTCTACAGGGGGGAAACACCGGGGAGCTGTTTTTT.

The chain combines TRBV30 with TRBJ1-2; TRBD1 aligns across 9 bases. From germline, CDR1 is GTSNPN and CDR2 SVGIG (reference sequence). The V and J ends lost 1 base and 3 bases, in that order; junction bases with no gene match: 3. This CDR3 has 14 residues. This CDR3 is CAWSETGGYYGYTF. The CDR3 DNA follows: TGTGCCTGGAGTGAGACAGGGGGTTACTATGGCTACACCTTC.

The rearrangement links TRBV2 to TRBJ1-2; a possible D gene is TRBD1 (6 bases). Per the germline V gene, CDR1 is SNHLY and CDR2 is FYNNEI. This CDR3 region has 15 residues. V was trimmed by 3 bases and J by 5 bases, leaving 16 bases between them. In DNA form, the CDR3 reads TGTGCCAGCAGTGATAGACAGGCCCCAGGGTATGGCTACACCTTC. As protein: CASSDRQAPGYGYTF. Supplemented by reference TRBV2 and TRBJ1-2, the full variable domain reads EPEVTQTPSHQVTQMGQEVILRCVPISNHLYFYWYRQILGQKVEFLVSFYNNEISEKSEIFDDQFSVERPDGSNFTLKIRSTKLEDSAMYFCASSDRQAPGYGYTFGSGTRLTVV.

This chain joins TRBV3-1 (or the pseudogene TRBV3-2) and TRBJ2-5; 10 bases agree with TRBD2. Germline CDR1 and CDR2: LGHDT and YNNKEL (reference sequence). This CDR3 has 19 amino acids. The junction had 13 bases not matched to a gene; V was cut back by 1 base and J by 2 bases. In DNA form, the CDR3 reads TGTGCCAGCAGCCAAGGGAGCTTAGGGACTAGCGTGCGGCAAGAGACCCAGTACTTC. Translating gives CASSQGSLGTSVRQETQYF.

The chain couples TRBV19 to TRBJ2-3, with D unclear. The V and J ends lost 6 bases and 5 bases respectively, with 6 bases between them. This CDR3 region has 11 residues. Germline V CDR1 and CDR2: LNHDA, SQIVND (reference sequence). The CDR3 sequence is CASRGVDTQYF. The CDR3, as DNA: TGTGCCAGTAGAGGAGTAGATACGCAGTATTTT. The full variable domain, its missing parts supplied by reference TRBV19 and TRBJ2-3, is DGGITQSPKYLFRKEGQNVTLSCEQNLNHDAMYWYRQDPGQGLRLIYYSQIVNDFQKGDIAEGYSVSREKKESFPLTVTSAQKNPTAFYLCASRGVDTQYFGPGTRLTVL.

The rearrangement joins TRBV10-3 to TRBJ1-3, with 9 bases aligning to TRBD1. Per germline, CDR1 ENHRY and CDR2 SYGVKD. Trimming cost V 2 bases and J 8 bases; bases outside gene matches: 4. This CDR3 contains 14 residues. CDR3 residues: CAISEGTGLDTIYF. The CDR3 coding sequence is TGTGCCATCAGTGAGGGGACAGGGTTGGACACCATATATTTT.

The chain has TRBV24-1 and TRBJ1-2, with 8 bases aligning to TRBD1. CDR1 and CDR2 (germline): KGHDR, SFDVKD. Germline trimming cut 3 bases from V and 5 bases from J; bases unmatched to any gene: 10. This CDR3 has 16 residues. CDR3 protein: CATSDTGQGEGYGYTF. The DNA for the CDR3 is TGTGCCACCAGTGATACAGGACAGGGTGAAGGGTATGGCTACACCTTC.

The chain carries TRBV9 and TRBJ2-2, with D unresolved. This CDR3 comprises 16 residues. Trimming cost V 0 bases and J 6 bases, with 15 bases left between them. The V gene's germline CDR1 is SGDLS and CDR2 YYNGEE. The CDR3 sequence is CASSVGAVLRAGELFF. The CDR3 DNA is TGTGCCAGCAGCGTAGGGGCAGTCCTCCGCGCCGGGGAGCTGTTTTTT.

CDR3 protein: CASSLVTGGYGYTF. CDR3 DNA: TGTGCCAGCAGCTTGGTTACAGGGGGCTATGGCTACACCTTC. The chain joins TRBV5-4 to TRBJ1-2, with 8 bases fitting TRBD1. The CDR3 totals 14 residues. The trim removed 0 bases at V and 4 bases at J, leaving 2 bases unmatched. Looked up from germline, CDR1 is SGHNT and CDR2 is YYREEE (reference sequence). The entire variable domain, with the rest obtained from reference TRBV5-4 and TRBJ1-2, is as follows: ETGVTQSPTHLIKTRGQQVTLRCSSQSGHNTVSWYQQALGQGPQFIFQYYREEENGRGNFPPRFSGLQFPNYSSELNVNALELDDSALYLCASSLVTGGYGYTFGSGTRLTVV.